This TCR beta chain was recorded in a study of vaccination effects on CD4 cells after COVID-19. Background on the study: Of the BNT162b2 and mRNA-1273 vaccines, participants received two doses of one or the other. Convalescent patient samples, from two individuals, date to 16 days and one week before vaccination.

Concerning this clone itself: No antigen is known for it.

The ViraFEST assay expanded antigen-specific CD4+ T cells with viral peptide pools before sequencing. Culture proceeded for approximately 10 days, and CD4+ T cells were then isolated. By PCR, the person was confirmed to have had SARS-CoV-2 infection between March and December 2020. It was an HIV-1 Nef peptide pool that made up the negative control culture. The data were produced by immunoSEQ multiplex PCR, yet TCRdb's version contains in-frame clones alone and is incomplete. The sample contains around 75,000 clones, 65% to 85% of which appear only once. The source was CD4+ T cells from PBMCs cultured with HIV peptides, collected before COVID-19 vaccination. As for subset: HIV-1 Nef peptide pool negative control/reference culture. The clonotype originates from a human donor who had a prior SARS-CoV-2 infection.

CDR3 loop: CASSPPGGVGETQYF. The CDR3 DNA follows: TGTGCCAGCAGTCCTCCAGGGGGCGTCGGGGAGACCCAGTACTTC. This sequence joins TRBV28 and TRBJ2-5; 8 nucleotides match TRBD1. The CDR3 has 15 amino acids. The V segment lost 5 bases and the J segment 5 bases; nucleotides outside the gene matches: 10. CDR1 and CDR2 from the germline V gene are MDHEN and SYDVKM. Full variable domain (rest looked up from reference TRBV28 and TRBJ2-5): DVKVTQSSRYLVKRTGEKVFLECVQDMDHENMFWYRQDPGLGLRLIYFSYDVKMKEKGDIPEGYSVSREKKERFSLILESASTNQTSMYLCASSPPGGVGETQYFGPGTRLLVL.